The 18 T cell receptor beta chains presented below share a single source sample, sequenced in a study of blood T cell repertoires in COVID-19. Assay: immunoSEQ multiplex PCR; the TCRdb copy retains only in-frame clones and omits some. Of approximately 140,000 clones in the sample, 65% to 85% were seen once. Sequenced input: peripheral blood. These receptors were taken from a woman of 80 years or more with acute or convalescent COVID-19.

This clone appeared once. This chain connects TRBV6-2 or TRBV6-3 to TRBJ2-7; TRBD1 agrees at 10 bases. The CDR3 is 16 amino acids. Germline V gene sequence: CDR1 MNHEY, CDR2 SVGEGT. The J segment lost 0 bases and the V segment lost 4 bases, leaving 6 bases of the junction unmatched. The DNA of the CDR3 is TGTGCCAGCAGTTCATGGACAGGGGGAAGCTCCTACGAGCAGTACTTC. Its protein is CASSSWTGGSSYEQYF.

The gene calls are TRBV13 and TRBJ2-5; the D gene is possibly TRBD1 (5 bases). V was clipped by 1 base and J by 7 bases, with 10 bases between them. The CDR3 extends over 13 amino acids. The germline V gene has CDR1 PRHDT and CDR2 FYEKMQ (reference sequence). In DNA, the CDR3 is TGTGCCAGCAGCTTAGAGGGGTCGAGGACCCAGTACTTC. Translation gives CASSLEGSRTQYF.

The V and J genes are TRBV15 and TRBJ2-7, with TRBD1 matching over 7 bases. This CDR3 is 15 amino acids long. Germline CDR1 reads LNHNV; CDR2 reads YYDKDF (reference sequence). V was clipped by 0 bases and J by 7 bases; unmatched bases: 9. The CDR3 here is CATSRDGKGAEEQYF. Written as DNA, the CDR3 is TGTGCCACCAGCAGAGACGGGAAGGGGGCGGAGGAGCAGTACTTC.

The rearrangement links TRBV9 to TRBJ2-5; D is ambiguous. The CDR3 covers 13 residues. V dropped 0 bases and J dropped 1 base, with 4 bases sitting between them. The germline gives CDR1 SGDLS, CDR2 YYNGEE. The CDR3 loop reads CASSVGAQETQYF. The DNA for the CDR3 is TGTGCCAGCAGCGTAGGGGCCCAAGAGACCCAGTACTTC.

This CDR3 reads CASYGQGLKNQPQHF. The DNA of the CDR3 is TGTGCCAGCTACGGACAGGGGCTCAAAAATCAGCCCCAGCATTTT. The genes are TRBV4-2 and TRBJ1-5; the match to TRBD1 covers 9 bases. V gave up 8 bases and J gave up 4 bases; unmatched junction bases: 9. This CDR3 has 15 residues. Germline CDR1 LGHNA, CDR2 YNFKEQ.

The chain employs TRBV30 and TRBJ1-1; tentatively, D is TRBD1 (5 bases). This CDR3 comprises 13 residues. Trimming cost V 4 bases and J 3 bases, with 12 bases left between them. Germline V gene lookup returns CDR1 GTSNPN and CDR2 SVGIG (reference sequence). CDR3 sequence (DNA): TGTGCCTGGATCGGGCAGGGCTACACTGAAGCTTTCTTT. The encoded protein is CAWIGQGYTEAFF.

This rearrangement joins TRBV19 to TRBJ2-7; 9 bases match TRBD1. The CDR3 consists of 16 residues. The V gene end was trimmed by 7 bases and the J gene end by 7 bases; junction bases not matched to a gene: 17. CDR1 is LNHDA and CDR2 is SQIVND in the germline V gene (reference sequence). The CDR3 DNA sequence: TGTGCCAGTAAAACCCTCATCGGGACAGGGTCGGGGGAGCAGTACTTC. As protein: CASKTLIGTGSGEQYF.

The V gene is TRBV30, the J gene TRBJ2-7; a weak D match, TRBD1 (6 bases). V lost 3 bases to trimming and J lost 2 bases, with 20 bases between them. The germline V gene encodes CDR1 GTSNPN and CDR2 SVGIG (reference sequence). The CDR3 totals 16 residues. The CDR3 bases are TGTGCCTGGAGCGCCGACAGGCTATCGCAAACCTACGAGCAGTACTTC. This codes for CAWSADRLSQTYEQYF.

The chain links TRBV29-1 to TRBJ1-1; weak D call: TRBD1 (6 bases). Germline CDR1 is SQVTM and CDR2 is ANQGSEA. CDR3 size: 14 residues. Trimming took 4 bases from V and 0 from J, leaving 12 bases between them. CDR3 coding DNA: TGCAGCGTTGTTGCGGGGGCCCTGAACACTGAAGCTTTCTTT. Residues: CSVVAGALNTEAFF.

CDR3 DNA: TGTGCCAGTAGCGACAGAGCGAACACTGAAGCTTTCTTT. This gives the protein CASSDRANTEAFF. The chain couples TRBV19 to TRBJ1-1; tentatively, D is TRBD1 (5 bases). There are 13 residues in the CDR3. The germline V and J ends were trimmed by 6 bases and 1 base, with 9 bases remaining between them. Looked up from germline, CDR1 is LNHDA and CDR2 is SQIVND (reference sequence).

This chain connects TRBV5-4 to TRBJ2-2; tentatively, D is TRBD1 (6 bases). V was clipped by 4 bases and J by 5 bases, with 15 bases between them. This CDR3 spans 15 amino acids. In germline, CDR1 is SGHNT, CDR2 YYREEE (reference sequence). CDR3 DNA: TGTGCCAGCAGCCCAACAGCCGGGACAACCGGGGAGCTGTTTTTT. Encoded protein: CASSPTAGTTGELFF.

The chain uses TRBV19 and TRBJ1-5; TRBD1 matches at 11 bases. The CDR3 loop spans 15 amino acids. With V trimmed by 5 bases and J by 7 bases, 7 bases remained unmatched. The germline CDR1 and CDR2 sequences are LNHDA and SQIVND (reference sequence). CDR3 nucleotide sequence: TGTGCCAGTAGTGCAAGGAGGACAGGGGGCCAGCCCCAGCATTTT. Translation: CASSARRTGGQPQHF.

This chain joins TRBV6-4 and TRBJ1-2, with TRBD1 matching 7 bases. V dropped 4 bases and J dropped 7; count of bases not matched to a gene: 15. Germline V gene sequence: CDR1 MRHNA, CDR2 SNTAGT. CDR3 length equals 16 residues. CDR3 amino acids: CASSASPRQGFGGYTF. Here the CDR3 DNA reads TGTGCCAGCAGTGCCTCTCCGCGACAGGGATTTGGTGGCTACACCTTC.

The V call is TRBV19, the J call TRBJ2-7; TRBD1 matches at 7 bases. Per the germline V gene, CDR1 is LNHDA and CDR2 is SQIVND (reference sequence). The CDR3 covers 14 residues. Trimming at V came to 7 bases and at J to 7 bases, leaving 13 bases not matched to a gene. In DNA, the CDR3 is TGTGCCAGTACACCGACAGGGCCAGTGGAGGAGCAGTACTTC. As protein: CASTPTGPVEEQYF.

For the CDR3, the DNA is TGTGCCAGCACGTCCGGAGGCTCTGGAAACACCATATATTTT. It yields the protein CASTSGGSGNTIYF. This rearrangement joins TRBV6-5 to TRBJ1-3; unclear D gene. The length of the CDR3 is 14 residues. The V end was cut by 7 bases, the J end by 0 bases, with 10 bases between. Germline V CDR1 and CDR2: MNHEY, SVGAGI.

Within the sample, this clone is hyperexpanded. V is TRBV6-2 or TRBV6-3 and J is TRBJ2-7, with TRBD2 as a possible D gene (6 bases). CDR1 is MNHEY, CDR2 SVGEGT, per germline. The CDR3 consists of 14 residues. Deletions cut 4 bases from V and 1 base from J, with 11 bases between. The CDR3 here is CASSFGGGSYEQYF. CDR3 DNA sequence: TGTGCCAGCAGTTTTGGTGGGGGGTCCTACGAGCAGTACTTC.

This chain links TRBV7-9 with TRBJ1-2; D may be TRBD1 (5 bases). The CDR3 covers 14 residues. The V gene lost 5 bases and the J gene lost 5 bases, with 15 bases spanning the gap. Per germline, CDR1 SEHNR and CDR2 FQNEAQ (reference sequence). The CDR3 nucleotides read TGTGCCAGCAGCCCTGAGACAGAGATTTATGGCTACACCTTC. The encoded protein is CASSPETEIYGYTF.

The rearrangement uses TRBV19 and TRBJ2-2, with 9 positions matching TRBD2. Germline CDR1 LNHDA, CDR2 SQIVND (reference sequence). The CDR3 extends over 16 amino acids. V was pared by 4 bases and J by 5 bases, with 8 bases of the junction left unmatched. The CDR3 protein is CASSTSGTSRTGELFF. The CDR3 coding sequence is TGTGCCAGTAGTACCTCCGGGACTAGCAGAACCGGGGAGCTGTTTTTT.